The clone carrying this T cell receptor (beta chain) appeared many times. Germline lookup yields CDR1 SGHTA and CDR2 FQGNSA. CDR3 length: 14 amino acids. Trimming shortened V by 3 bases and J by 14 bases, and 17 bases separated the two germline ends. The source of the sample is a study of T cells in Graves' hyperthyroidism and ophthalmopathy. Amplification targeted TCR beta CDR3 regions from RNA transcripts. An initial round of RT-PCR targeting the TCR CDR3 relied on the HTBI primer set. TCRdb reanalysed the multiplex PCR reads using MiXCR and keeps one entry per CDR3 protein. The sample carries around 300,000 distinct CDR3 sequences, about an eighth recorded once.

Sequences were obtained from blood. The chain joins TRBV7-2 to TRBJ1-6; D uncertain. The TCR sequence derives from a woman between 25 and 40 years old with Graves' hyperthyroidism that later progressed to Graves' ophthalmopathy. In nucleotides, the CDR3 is TGTGCCAGCAGCTTGGGCGGGCTAATTGGGTCCCTCCACTTT. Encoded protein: CASSLGGLIGSLHF.